The 9 T cell receptor beta chains presented below share a single source sample, sequenced in a study of shared clonotypes between healthy human individuals. Produced via immunoSEQ multiplex PCR; TCRdb's table is partial and in-frame only. This sample has about 2 million clones, with roughly 94% found just once. Sequencing was performed on naive CD4+ T cells sorted from blood. Subset specified: CD45RA+ positively selected. The receptors here all came from a man between 18 and 35 years old in good health.

The chain is built from TRBV6-6 and TRBJ2-7, with D possibly called TRBD1 or TRBD2 (5 bases each). V lost 1 base and J lost 2, with 9 bases in between. Germline assignment: CDR1 MNHNY and CDR2 SVGAGI (reference sequence). The CDR3 sequence is 14 residues long. CDR3 coding DNA: TGTGCCAGCAGTTACTATCGGGGCCCCTACGAGCAGTACTTC. Amino acid sequence: CASSYYRGPYEQYF.

The CDR3 spells CASSQYVRVSGYTF. The CDR3 DNA reads as TGCGCCAGCAGTCAATATGTACGAGTGTCGGGCTACACCTTC. The chain combines TRBV23-1 with TRBJ1-2; unclear D gene. TRBV23-1 is marked as an open reading frame, function uncertain. V was pared by 1 base and J by 8 bases, with 14 bases between. CDR3 length: 14 amino acids.

The chain links TRBV5-1 to TRBJ2-3; 8 bases fit TRBD2. V lost 2 bases to trimming and J lost 3 bases; unmatched junction nucleotides: 8. The CDR3 is made up of 16 amino acids. Germline assignment: CDR1 SGHRS and CDR2 YFSETQ. CDR3 amino acids: CASSLLAVGGTDTQYF. In DNA, the CDR3 is TGCGCCAGCAGCTTACTAGCGGTGGGGGGAACAGATACGCAGTATTTT.

Comments on this clone: A read error is possible here, since a much larger clone lies one base away. The CDR3 is CASSLSGLLRPGSYGQYF. The DNA of the CDR3 is TGCGCCAGCAGCTTGAGTGGCTTACTTCGCCCCGGGTCCTACGGGCAGTACTTC. The chain joins TRBV5-1 to TRBJ2-7; D gene ambiguous. Germline loops: CDR1 SGHRS, CDR2 YFSETQ. This CDR3 contains 18 residues.

The V gene is TRBV5-1, the J gene TRBJ2-2, with D hard to call. This CDR3 is 15 amino acids long. Trimming pared 4 bases from V and 3 bases from J, leaving 13 bases between. Germline lookup yields CDR1 SGHRS and CDR2 YFSETQ. CDR3 bases: TGCGCCAGCAGCCAGCTAGGTGCTTACACCGGGGAGCTGTTTTTT. It specifies CASSQLGAYTGELFF.

V usage is TRBV6-5 and J usage is TRBJ1-5, with a possible D match to TRBD1 (6 bases). The length of the CDR3 is 15 residues. Trimming took 5 bases from V and 7 from J, leaving 18 bases between them. Germline CDR1 reads MNHEY; CDR2 reads SVGAGI. This chain's CDR3 is CASSPTPGAEQPQHF. The CDR3 region has the DNA TGTGCCAGCAGTCCAACCCCAGGGGCTGAGCAGCCCCAGCATTTT.

The V call is TRBV7-2, the J call TRBJ2-2, with 7 bases fitting TRBD2. Trimming removed 5 bases from V and 7 bases from J; junction bases left unmatched: 7. The CDR3 is 14 amino acids. Looked up from germline, CDR1 is SGHTA and CDR2 is FQGNSA. The CDR3 region has the DNA TGTGCCAGCAGCGGACACCGGGACTACGGGGAGCTGTTTTTT. Its translation is CASSGHRDYGELFF.

Details on this clone: The germline gene is not matched at one end of the junction; a read error may be the cause. The J gene is TRBJ1-4, the V gene TRBV7-9; TRBD1 might be the D (5 bases). Germline-derived CDR1 and CDR2 are SEHNR and FQNEAQ (reference sequence). CDR3 length equals 15 residues. CDR3 in DNA: TGTGCCAGCGGCTTAGTTGAGACAGTAAATGAAAAACTGTTTTTT. This gives the protein CASGLVETVNEKLFF.

The chain links TRBV13 to TRBJ2-7; the D is unclear. The CDR3 is made up of 17 amino acids. Germline V CDR1 and CDR2: PRHDT, FYEKMQ (reference sequence). V gave up 5 bases and J gave up 5 bases, with 25 bases separating them. The CDR3 DNA reads as TGTGCCAGCAGCCCGATCCAAAGGAGCCAAGCCCACGACGAGCAGTACTTC. Protein sequence: CASSPIQRSQAHDEQYF.